The clone carrying this TCR beta chain was recorded only once. Antigen specificity is unknown. The treatment denotes: approximately 10-day PBMC culture with coronavirus spike peptide pools or control peptides (ViraFEST assay). Cultured CD4+ T-cell DNA underwent Oncomine TCR Beta short-read sequencing. TCRdb independently ran MiXCR on the PCR reads; one entry per CDR3 protein. The data show fewer than 20,000 distinct CDR3 sequences, about 40% seen once. The data were taken from a study of vaccination and CD4 T cells after COVID-19. This CDR3 has 12 amino acids. CDR1 is SGHTA and CDR2 is FQGNSA in the germline V gene. Trimming removed 5 bases at V and 2 bases at J, with 7 bases between.

The source of this sequence is a human donor who received a COVID-19 vaccine. The gene calls are TRBV7-2 and TRBJ2-7; D is ambiguous. The sequencing used CD4+ T cells from blood, cultured in vitro, collected before SARS-CoV-2 vaccination. CDR3 protein: CASSNRAYEQYF. CDR3 coding DNA: TGTGCCAGCAGCAACCGTGCCTACGAGCAGTACTTC.